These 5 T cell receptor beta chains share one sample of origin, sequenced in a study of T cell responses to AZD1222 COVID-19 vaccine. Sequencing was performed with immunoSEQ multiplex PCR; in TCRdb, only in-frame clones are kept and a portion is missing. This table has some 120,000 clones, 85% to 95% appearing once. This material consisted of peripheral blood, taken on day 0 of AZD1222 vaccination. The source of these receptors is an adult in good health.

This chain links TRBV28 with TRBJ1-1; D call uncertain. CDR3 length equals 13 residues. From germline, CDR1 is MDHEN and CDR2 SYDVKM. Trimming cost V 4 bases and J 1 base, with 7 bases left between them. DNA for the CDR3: TGTGCCAGCAGTTATTATGGGAACACTGAAGCTTTCTTT. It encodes CASSYYGNTEAFF. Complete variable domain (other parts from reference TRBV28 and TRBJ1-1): DVKVTQSSRYLVKRTGEKVFLECVQDMDHENMFWYRQDPGLGLRLIYFSYDVKMKEKGDIPEGYSVSREKKERFSLILESASTNQTSMYLCASSYYGNTEAFFGQGTRLTVV.

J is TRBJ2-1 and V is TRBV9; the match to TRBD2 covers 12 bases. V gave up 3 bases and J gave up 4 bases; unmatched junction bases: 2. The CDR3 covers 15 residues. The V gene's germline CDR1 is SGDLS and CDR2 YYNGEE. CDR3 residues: CASSDGTSGYNEQFF. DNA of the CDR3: TGTGCCAGCAGCGACGGGACTAGCGGGTACAATGAGCAGTTCTTC.

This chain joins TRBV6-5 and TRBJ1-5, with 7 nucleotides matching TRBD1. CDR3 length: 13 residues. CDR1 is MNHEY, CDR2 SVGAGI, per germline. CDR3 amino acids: CAVGGFSNQPQHF. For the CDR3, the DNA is TGTGCAGTAGGGGGCTTTAGCAATCAGCCCCAGCATTTT.

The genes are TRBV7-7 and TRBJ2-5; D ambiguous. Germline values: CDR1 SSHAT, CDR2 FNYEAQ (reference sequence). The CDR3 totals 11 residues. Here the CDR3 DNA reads TGTGCTAGTGGCCCTTACGAGACCCAGTACTTC. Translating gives CASGPYETQYF.

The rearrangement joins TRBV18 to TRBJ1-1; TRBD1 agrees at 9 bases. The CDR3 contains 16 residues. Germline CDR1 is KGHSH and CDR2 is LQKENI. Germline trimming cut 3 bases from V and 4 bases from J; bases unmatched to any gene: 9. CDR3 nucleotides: TGTGCCAGCTCACCTGGACAGGGGTACGGTATCACTGAAGCTTTCTTT. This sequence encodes CASSPGQGYGITEAFF. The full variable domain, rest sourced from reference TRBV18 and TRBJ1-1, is NAGVMQNPRHLVRRRGQEARLRCSPMKGHSHVYWYRQLPEEGLKFMVYLQKENIIDESGMPKERFSAEFPKEGPSILRIQQVVRGDSAAYFCASSPGQGYGITEAFFGQGTRLTVV.